This T cell receptor (beta chain) was obtained from a study of cytomegalovirus exposure and HLA in healthy donors. The CDR3 is made up of 14 amino acids. V shed 4 bases, J shed 8 bases, and the junction held 5 bases outside the gene matches. Germline CDR1 reads SGHTA; CDR2 reads FQGTGA. Nominally healthy donors provided the samples, though records likely missed some immune exposures. General study points: Roughly uniform sequencing depth across donors was assumed, possibly incorrectly. The study flagged 150 to 200 TCR beta chains as cytomegalovirus-associated.

Researchers ran the PCR with 60 Vbeta and 13 Jbeta primers. The table came from immunoSEQ multiplex PCR; TCRdb's copy has only in-frame clones and leaves some out. This table lists fewer than 150,000 clones. As for this clone: The target antigen is unknown.

Sequencing used PBMCs. The TCR was taken from a middle-aged man in good health and CMV-seronegative. The chain uses TRBV7-3 and TRBJ2-4, with 10 bases identical to TRBD1. CDR3 in DNA: TGTGCCAGCAGCTCCGGACAGGGGGGGGACATTCAGTACTTC. As protein: CASSSGQGGDIQYF.